This entry features one T cell receptor beta chain sequence. Its antigen is currently unknown. The sample comes from a study of cytomegalovirus exposure and HLA in healthy donors. Study-wide results and limits: In vitro data verified three CMV-associated chains as specific for CMV antigens.

Profiled with immunoSEQ multiplex PCR; TCRdb holds only in-frame clones, not every one. Of 150,000 or so clones in the sample, about 87% are singletons; the top ten hold roughly 6.7%. Germline CDR1 and CDR2: SGHAT and FQNNGV. Trimming took off 0 bases at V and 2 bases at J, with 4 bases between the two ends. This CDR3 is 13 amino acids long. The chain carries TRBV11-2 and TRBJ1-1; D gene uncertain. The source material was PBMCs. This TCR came from a woman between 25 and 40 years old in good health and CMV-seropositive. CDR3 sequence (DNA): TGTGCCAGCAGCTTAGAAATAAACACTGAAGCTTTCTTT. Protein sequence: CASSLEINTEAFF.